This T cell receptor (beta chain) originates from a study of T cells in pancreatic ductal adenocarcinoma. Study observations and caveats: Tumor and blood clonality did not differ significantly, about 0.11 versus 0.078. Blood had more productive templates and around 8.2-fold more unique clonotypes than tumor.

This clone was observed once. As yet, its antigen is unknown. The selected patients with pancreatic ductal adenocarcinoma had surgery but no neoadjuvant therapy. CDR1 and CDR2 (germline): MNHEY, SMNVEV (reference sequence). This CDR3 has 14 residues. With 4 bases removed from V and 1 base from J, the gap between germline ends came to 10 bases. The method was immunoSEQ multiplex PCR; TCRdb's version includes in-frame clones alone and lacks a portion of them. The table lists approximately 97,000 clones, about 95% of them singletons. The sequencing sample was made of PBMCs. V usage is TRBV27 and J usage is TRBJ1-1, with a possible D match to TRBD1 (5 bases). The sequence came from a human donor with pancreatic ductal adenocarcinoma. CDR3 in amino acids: CASSWRDPNTEAFF. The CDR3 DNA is TGTGCCAGCAGTTGGCGGGACCCGAACACTGAAGCTTTCTTT.